This T cell receptor beta chain was recovered during a study of monozygotic twins with inflammatory bowel disease. Study conclusions and caveats: Twins with IBD were found to have lower TCRbeta diversity (inverse Simpson) than healthy co-twins. Patient repertoires may carry noise from differing immunosuppressive treatments. Limited power may explain why concordant and discordant twins showed no difference in repertoire similarity.

This CDR3 has 15 amino acids. In germline, CDR1 is MNHNS, CDR2 SASEGT. Nested PCRs (16 and 9 cycles, two total) were applied to TCRalpha and TCRbeta cDNA. TCRdb re-called the 5' RACE reads and catalogs CDR3 proteins one per entry, DNA excluded. This repertoire comprises 300,000 to 450,000 distinct CDR3 sequences; its ten largest clones make up just over 2.5%. A note on this clonotype: Its antigen remains unidentified.

This chain joins TRBV6-1 and TRBJ2-1. Specimen: blood. The TCR was taken from a human donor with ulcerative colitis or Crohn's disease, or a healthy co-twin of an affected twin (not recorded which). This CDR3 reads CASRSDYLSYNEQFF.